Below are 3 T cell receptor beta chains sequenced from a single sample in a study of blood T cell repertoires in COVID-19. TCRdb's copy holds only in-frame clones and misses some; the assay was immunoSEQ multiplex PCR. In the table there are about 160,000 clones, over 75% of which are singletons. The sequenced sample was PBMCs or T cells enriched from blood (not recorded which). The receptors were gathered from a woman aged 40 to 55 with acute COVID-19.

As to this clone: This same CDR3 is encoded by further DNA sequences in the sample. The chain links TRBV7-9 to TRBJ2-5, with TRBD1 matching 7 bases. V was clipped by 6 bases and J by 2 bases; unmatched bases: 3. This CDR3 is built from 13 residues. Germline V gives CDR1 SEHNR, CDR2 FQNEAQ (reference sequence). Here the CDR3 reads CASSPGGQETQYF. Written as DNA, the CDR3 is TGTGCCAGCAGTCCAGGGGGACAAGAGACCCAGTACTTC.

The chain employs TRBV19 and TRBJ1-1; D gene unclear. The CDR3 runs 17 residues. V lost 5 bases to trimming and J lost 5 bases, with 24 bases between them. Germline V CDR1 and CDR2: LNHDA, SQIVND (reference sequence). The DNA of the CDR3 is TGTGCCAGTAGTGTCCTCGGTTTGGGCGGGTTCCGGACTGAAGCTTTCTTT. This gives the protein CASSVLGLGGFRTEAFF.

The CDR3 coding sequence is TGTGCCAGCAGCCCCCCCCGACATATCGCGAACACCGGGGAGCTGTTTTTT. Protein: CASSPPRHIANTGELFF. The chain carries TRBV3-1 (or the pseudogene TRBV3-2) and TRBJ2-2; D is uncertain. V dropped 4 bases and J dropped 0 bases, with 15 bases sitting between them. In germline, CDR1 is LGHDT, CDR2 YNNKEL (reference sequence). CDR3 length: 17 residues.